This TCR beta chain was profiled in a study of OX40 agonist ivuxolimab in advanced cancers. In the study overall: Partial responses were achieved by three patients, one with hepatocellular carcinoma and two with cutaneous melanoma.

The CDR3 consists of 12 residues. From germline, CDR1 is SGHAT and CDR2 FQNNGV. V was trimmed by 1 base and J by 4 bases, leaving 5 bases between them. Overall study findings and caveats: By week 6 at 0.1 to 3.0 mg/kg, blood CD4+ and CD8+ T cells had expanded clonally.

Remarks on this clone: Its antigen is not identified. The sample carries other DNA sequences with the same CDR3.

Here immunoSEQ multiplex PCR was the method, and the copy in TCRdb shows in-frame clones only, minus some. The sample holds more than 55,000 clones, about nine tenths seen once. The receptor's source is an adult with an advanced solid tumor such as melanoma, head and neck, liver or kidney cancer. The sample in question was CD4+ or CD8+ T cells sorted from blood, obtained in a trial of the OX40 agonist ivuxolimab. The V gene is TRBV11-2, the J gene TRBJ2-7; no definite D call. The DNA for the CDR3 is TGTGCCAGCAGCTTAGTGGGATACGAGCAGTACTTC. Its protein product is CASSLVGYEQYF.